This T cell receptor beta chain came from a study of spatial heterogeneity in lung cancer. The V and J ends lost 8 bases and 2 bases respectively, with 10 bases between them. The CDR3 contains 12 residues. Germline V gives CDR1 SNHLY, CDR2 FYNNEI. From the 5' RACE reads, TCRdb called clonotypes with MiXCR, one entry per CDR3 protein. This table holds about 26,000 distinct CDR3 sequences, around 13% found once. This clonotype has more than one count but fewer than ten. Indicated time point: sample taken at primary tumor resection. Tumor, nontumor lung or frozen PBMC supplied whole RNA that was sequenced unsorted. Samples were obtained from about 75 donors, all untreated early-stage non-small cell lung cancer patients.

The source was PBMCs, collected at surgery. The sequence was collected from a female donor with early-stage non-small cell lung cancer. The V call is TRBV2, the J call TRBJ2-7, with D tentatively TRBD2 (6 bases). CDR3 coding DNA: TGTGCCAGCTCGGAGGGTCCCTACGAGCAGTACGTC. This translates into CASSEGPYEQYV.